This is a list of T cell receptor beta chains from one sample in a study of CD8 T cells in Susac syndrome. Each CDR3 protein gets one entry after TCRdb re-called the immunoSEQ multiplex PCR reads with MiXCR. The sample yields some 110,000 distinct CDR3 sequences, around 94% seen once. The specimen was CD4+ T cells from PBMCs. These receptor sequences come from a human donor in good health. Both conserved end residues are trimmed from each CDR3. Each record gives: J gene, V gene, CDR3 length, CDR3 protein.

TRBJ1-5	TRBV6-1	14	ASSPISRVANQPQH
TRBJ2-3	TRBV7-2	14	ASSLAVTRQGDTQY
TRBJ2-2	TRBV12-3/TRBV12-4	13	ASRTGRGRSGELF
TRBJ2-2	TRBV2	10	ASMWGAGELF
TRBJ1-2	TRBV2	10	ASSGYKRGYT
TRBJ2-5	TRBV15	10	ANLAGGETQY
TRBJ1-1	TRBV5-6	12	ASSLRGAGTEAF
TRBJ1-1	TRBV29-1	13	SVGIDGYPTTEAF
TRBJ1-1	TRBV20-1	14	SARDRRGLMNTEAF
TRBJ2-3	TRBV7-2	12	ASSSLTGTDTQY
TRBJ2-2	TRBV24-1	11	ATSEGGTGELF
TRBJ2-5	TRBV5-4	12	ASSLRLVEETQY
TRBJ1-2	TRBV30	10	AWSPGGRGYT
TRBJ1-2	TRBV3-1	12	ASSQVSEPRGYT
TRBJ1-6	TRBV30	12	AWSVPGPNSPLH
TRBJ1-3	TRBV7-9	12	ASSLQGAGNTIY
TRBJ1-2	TRBV10-3	15	AISESILEISSYGYT
TRBJ1-1	TRBV30	14	AWSRGGGFQNTEAF
TRBJ1-2	TRBV20-1	11	SARDPLSHGYT
TRBJ1-5	TRBV7-6	16	ASSLGYGTGFRNQPQH
TRBJ2-5	TRBV18	12	ASSDGRAQETQY
TRBJ1-2	TRBV9	11	ASSVGGSEGYT
TRBJ2-5	TRBV27	13	ASSRWDRGDGTQY
TRBJ1-4	TRBV29-1	10	SVVQGHEKLF
TRBJ2-3	TRBV5-6	15	ASSELGTSGSTDTQY
TRBJ1-1	TRBV5-6	14	ASLSMGMRKFTEAF
TRBJ2-7	TRBV6-2/TRBV6-3	12	ASSYSRALLEQY
TRBJ1-2	TRBV2	11	ASRKGADFGYT
TRBJ2-1	TRBV7-9	11	ASSLSGTGEQF
TRBJ1-1	TRBV6-2/TRBV6-3	12	ASRDRSLNTEAF
TRBJ1-3	TRBV12-3/TRBV12-4	13	ASMRDSYSGNTIY
TRBJ2-3	TRBV7-9	13	ASSPLAGAADTQY
TRBJ1-1	TRBV6-6	11	ASGGRRDTEAF
TRBJ2-7	TRBV6-5	15	ASSYGQVVRNSYEQY
TRBJ2-7	TRBV5-1	12	ASSLQGPGLEQY
TRBJ2-2	TRBV6-2/TRBV6-3	13	ASRIAGANTGELF
TRBJ2-3	TRBV20-1	14	SAREDGTASTDTQY
TRBJ2-3	TRBV11-2	14	ASSFSDPGATDTQY
TRBJ2-1	TRBV7-9	15	ASSPGTSGLSYNEQF
TRBJ2-3	TRBV3-1	11	ASSQGGGDTQY
TRBJ2-7	TRBV4-2	13	ASSQETSLRGEQY
TRBJ2-4	TRBV2	11	ASSREVRNIQY
TRBJ2-5	TRBV5-1	13	ASSLSSGTEETQY
TRBJ2-2	TRBV2	12	ASSASGRAGELF
TRBJ1-1	TRBV5-1	11	ASSWVMNTEAF
TRBJ2-2	TRBV6-5	17	ASSYDPLLTGFNTGELF
TRBJ2-1	TRBV4-3	11	ASSQWTMGEQF
TRBJ2-7	TRBV20-1	13	SAIGRSGSTYEQY
TRBJ2-4	TRBV7-2	14	ASSLSVPKGVNIQY
TRBJ2-1	TRBV5-4	14	ASSPTSASSYNEQF
TRBJ2-7	TRBV11-2	11	ASRTRREGEQY
TRBJ2-6	TRBV7-2	11	ASSTRGANVLT
TRBJ1-2	TRBV2	12	ASSSPGTRYGYT
TRBJ1-1	TRBV18	11	ASSPVRAVEAF